Here is one TCR beta chain with its context. Its cognate antigen is unknown. TCRdb reanalysed the 5' RACE reads using MiXCR and keeps one entry per CDR3 protein. The sample includes some 1,600,000 distinct CDR3 sequences, under 35% seen only once; the top ten take over 0.25%. Per germline, CDR1 MNHEY and CDR2 SVGAGI. The CDR3 is made up of 16 amino acids. V lost 4 bases to trimming and J lost 3 bases; unmatched junction nucleotides: 7. The source of the sample is a study of identical twins. Regarding the study as a whole: Partial confounding of zero-insertion analyses by invariant MAIT and iNKT cells was possible. Excess sharing between twins was weaker in beta out-of-frame sequences. Cord blood's abundant beta clonotypes had fewer insertions, unlike memory repertoires.

All donors were healthy Caucasians. The sequenced material came from cord blood. The receptor's source is a newborn girl in good health. The rearrangement uses TRBV6-5 and TRBJ1-2, with 11 positions matching TRBD1. CDR3 region: CASSWTGGAGDYGYTF. CDR3 DNA: TGTGCCAGCAGTTGGACAGGGGGCGCGGGGGACTATGGCTACACCTTC.